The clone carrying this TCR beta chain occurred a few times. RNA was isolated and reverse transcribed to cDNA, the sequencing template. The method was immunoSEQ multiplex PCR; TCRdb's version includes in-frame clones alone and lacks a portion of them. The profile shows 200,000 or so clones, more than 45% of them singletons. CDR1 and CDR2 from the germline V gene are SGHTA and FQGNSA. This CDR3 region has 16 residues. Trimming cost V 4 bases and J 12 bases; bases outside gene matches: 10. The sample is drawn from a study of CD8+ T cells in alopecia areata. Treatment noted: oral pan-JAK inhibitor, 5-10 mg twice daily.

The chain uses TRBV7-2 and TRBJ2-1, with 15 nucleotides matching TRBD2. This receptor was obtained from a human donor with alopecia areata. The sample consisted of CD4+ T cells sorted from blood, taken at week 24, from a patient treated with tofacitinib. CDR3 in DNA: TGTGCCAGCAGCTCAGCGCCGGGACTAGCGGGAGGAGGGCAGTTCTTC. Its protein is CASSSAPGLAGGGQFF.